One sample yielded the 7 T cell receptor beta chains listed below, sequenced in a study of CD8 T cells in ankylosing spondylitis. In TCRdb, the 5' RACE reads were re-called with MiXCR into one record per CDR3 protein. In the table there are about 250,000 distinct CDR3 sequences, about 24% of which are singletons. Sequencing was carried out using blood, either unsorted or a sorted T cell fraction (not recorded which). These TCRs come from a male donor with ankylosing spondylitis or in good health (not recorded which).

This clonotype was picked up many times. This chain links TRBV3-1 with TRBJ2-7, with 12 bases aligning to TRBD1. Germline-derived CDR1 and CDR2 are LGHDT and YNNKEL (reference sequence). J lost 7 bases, V lost 3 bases, and 7 bases had no gene match. The CDR3 runs 15 residues. The DNA of the CDR3 is TGTGCCAGCAGCCATCAGGGACAGGGGGCATTAGAGCAGTACTTC. Its protein is CASSHQGQGALEQYF.

In its sample, this clonotype was seen many times. The chain employs TRBV12-3 or TRBV12-4 and TRBJ2-1; TRBD2 agrees at 7 bases. V lost 2 bases to trimming and J lost 7 bases; unmatched junction nucleotides: 5. This CDR3 is 14 amino acids long. The CDR3 DNA reads as TGTGCCAGCAGTTTAACGGGGGGAAGGAATGAGCAGTTCTTC. Translating gives CASSLTGGRNEQFF.

The rearrangement uses TRBV20-1 and TRBJ1-5, with a weak D call TRBD1 (5 bases). The germline CDR1 and CDR2 sequences are DFQATT and SNEGSKA (reference sequence). This CDR3 has 15 amino acids. The V gene lost 6 bases and the J gene lost 0 bases, with 15 bases spanning the gap. The CDR3 DNA reads TGCAGTGCCCCTGGGGCTTTTTATAGCAATCAGCCCCAGCATTTT. This sequence encodes CSAPGAFYSNQPQHF.

In this sample, this clonotype turned up a few times. V is TRBV5-8 and J is TRBJ2-3; the D is unclear. From germline, CDR1 is SGHTS and CDR2 YDEGEE. V was clipped by 1 base and J by 6 bases, with 9 bases between them. This CDR3 has 13 amino acids. The CDR3 is CASSLRALDTQYF. The CDR3 nucleotides read TGTGCCAGCAGCTTGAGGGCTTTGGATACGCAGTATTTT.

The chain recombines TRBV12-3 or TRBV12-4 with TRBJ2-7; a possible D gene is TRBD2 (7 bases). The CDR3 spans 14 residues. The V and J ends lost 7 bases and 5 bases respectively, with 18 bases between them. CDR3 sequence (DNA): TGTGCCAGCAATTGGGGGGGCACTCGAGACGAGCAGTACTTC. It codes for CASNWGGTRDEQYF.

This clonotype was recorded many times. This sequence joins TRBV29-1 and TRBJ1-1; the match to TRBD1 covers 9 bases. CDR1 is SQVTM, CDR2 ANQGSEA, per germline. CDR3 length equals 13 residues. After removal of 3 bases from V and 5 bases from J, the junction contained 4 bases not matched to a gene. The CDR3, as DNA: TGCAGCGTTGAGGGACAGGGAGGTACTGAAGCTTTCTTT. Its protein product is CSVEGQGGTEAFF.

This chain uses TRBV12-3 or TRBV12-4 with TRBJ1-2, with TRBD1 matching over 8 bases. This CDR3 has 13 residues. V was clipped by 5 bases and J by 7 bases; unmatched bases: 6. CDR3 sequence reads: CASSPKDRAGYTF. The CDR3 region has the DNA TGTGCCAGCAGTCCTAAGGACAGGGCTGGCTACACCTTC.